This T cell receptor beta chain was identified in a study of blood T cell repertoires in COVID-19 (dated by TCRdb to 2020 to 2021). Some background on the complete study: The collaborator samples originated in the United States, Italy and Spain and spanned the acute and convalescent phases of COVID-19. The prospective study material was composed of cDNA or gDNA derived from T cells, B-cell-depleted T cells, or PBMCs. Deeply sampled blood TCRbeta repertoires from subjects exposed to, actively infected with, or recovered from COVID-19 were included in the dataset. A freely available public database, intended as a resource for researchers studying the immune response to SARS-CoV-2, is where the repertoires were released. The samples were drawn from two sources: the first 160 participants of the ongoing ImmuneRACE study, and some 1,300 subjects contributed by 6 global collaborators. Sample metadata almost always included a de-identified subject ID, COVID-19 status, age in years and sex. Where available, HLA class I and class II types were obtained from metadata supplied by the sample provider rather than from assay-based typing.

The investigation overall reported the following: The amount of clinical and demographic metadata varied by source and participant and was provided uncurated.

At the junction V is shortened by 4 bases and J by 12 bases, with 13 bases in between. The CDR3 numbers 12 residues from cysteine through phenylalanine. The DNA shown is the 36-base CDR3, in frame from base 1. The germline V gene yields SGHRS for CDR1 and YFSETQ for CDR2. TCRbeta CDR3 regions were amplified from genomic DNA by means of the immunoSEQ Assay, a bias-controlled multiplex PCR. As for how the authors treated the data: The number of nucleated cells in each sample was estimated from the amplification of reference gene primers within the assay. To quantify the absolute abundance of each unique TCRbeta CDR3 rearrangement, sequence reads were collapsed and filtered. For each sample, productive Simpson clonality was calculated as the square root of Simpson's diversity index across productive rearrangements. This immuneACCESS table, as held by TCRdb, lists in-frame sequences with V and J called but not all clones. Of the missing ones, under half trace to an unresolved V gene in checked studies; the others have no known cause. Clone size and V and J calls were adopted from that table, with D and trimming inferred from the DNA. This sample gives some 350,000 clones in total; over 70% of them show up just once. Over 4.5% of the sample is in the top ten clones.

Enrolling through a virtual design, the prospective study's participants ranged in age from roughly 18 to 89 years and lived across roughly 24 United States geographic areas. In the prospective study, participants were assigned to cohorts based on the clinical history participants reported in a screening survey and a study questionnaire. Recovered participants in ImmuneRACE Cohort 3 were defined by two consecutive negative NP/OP PCR tests, clearance by a healthcare professional, or resolution of symptoms. Each participant in the prospective study had whole blood, serum and a nasopharyngeal or oropharyngeal swab collected by mobile phlebotomists. Over an approximately 2-month period, participants in the prospective study had the option of providing additional blood draws and questionnaires. Before DNA extraction, blood samples from the prospective study were shipped at room temperature or frozen.

About this clone itself: Which antigen it targets is not known. The input lacks base qualities; no much larger clone sits a single base away.

The chain uses TRBV5-1 and TRBJ1-4, with an unclear D gene assignment. The specimen was PBMCs or T cells enriched from blood (not recorded which). This TCR was sampled from a young man who had recovered from COVID-19. The CDR3 sequence is CASSREGTELFF. The nucleotide sequence reads TGCGCCAGCAGCAGGGAGGGCACCGAACTGTTTTTT.